Presented here are 10 T cell receptor beta chains from one specimen sequenced in a study of shared clonotypes between healthy human individuals. TCRdb's copy holds only in-frame clones and misses some; the assay was immunoSEQ multiplex PCR. The sample includes millions of clones, roughly 95% of them seen just once. Selected positively for CCR7 and CD45RO-negative, naive CD8 cells excluded terminally differentiated effector memory CD45RA+ cells. Sequencing was carried out using naive CD8+ T cells sorted from blood. Receptors originate from a man aged 18 to 29 in good health.

This chain uses TRBV27 with TRBJ1-1; maybe TRBD1 (6 bases). V was shortened by 0 bases and J by 8 bases, with 10 bases between the two germline ends. The CDR3 consists of 13 residues. CDR1 is MNHEY and CDR2 is SMNVEV in the germline V gene (reference sequence). The CDR3 coding sequence is TGTGCCAGCAGTTTATCGCTCAGGGGCGAAGCTTTCTTT. As protein: CASSLSLRGEAFF.

CDR3 amino acids: CASSPRDRPYNEQFF. The DNA for the CDR3 is TGTGCCAGCTCACCACGGGACAGACCCTACAATGAGCAGTTCTTC. V gene TRBV18 combines with J gene TRBJ2-1; 7 bases fit TRBD1. CDR1 KGHSH and CDR2 LQKENI come from the germline V gene. The CDR3 sequence is 15 residues long. J gave up 2 bases and V 1 base, and 2 bases lay outside the gene matches.

The chain recombines TRBV5-4 with TRBJ1-6; 7 nucleotides match TRBD1. V lost 4 bases, J lost 7 bases, and 5 bases stayed unmatched. In germline, CDR1 is SGHNT, CDR2 YYREEE (reference sequence). The CDR3 length is 14 residues. The DNA for the CDR3 is TGTGCCAGCAGCCACAGGGGCGAAAATTCACCCCTCCACTTT. Protein: CASSHRGENSPLHF.

This clone occurred once. The rearrangement uses TRBV7-9 and TRBJ2-3; 8 positions agree with TRBD2. This CDR3 region has 17 residues. V lost 1 base, J lost 6 bases, and 12 bases stayed unmatched. Germline V gene sequence: CDR1 SEHNR, CDR2 FQNEAQ (reference sequence). The CDR3 protein is CASSLVAAGGAPDTQYF. CDR3 DNA sequence: TGTGCCAGCAGCTTAGTCGCTGCGGGGGGCGCCCCGGATACGCAGTATTTT.

With respect to this clone: The same CDR3 is also encoded by other DNA sequences in this sample. The chain joins TRBV9 to TRBJ2-3; D is unclear. Germline V gene sequence: CDR1 SGDLS, CDR2 YYNGEE. The ends were cut back, 5 bases at V and 0 bases at J, with 7 bases in the middle. The CDR3 extends over 13 amino acids. CDR3 in DNA: TGTGCCAGCAGTCCACTCAGCACAGATACGCAGTATTTT. Translation: CASSPLSTDTQYF.

The chain recombines TRBV11-2 with TRBJ2-1; no firm D call. V gave up 5 bases and J gave up 5 bases, with 13 bases separating them. This CDR3 is built from 14 residues. Germline CDR1 and CDR2: SGHAT and FQNNGV. In nucleotides, the CDR3 is TGTGCCAGCAGCCCCCCGGACCGAAACAATGAGCAGTTCTTC. Protein: CASSPPDRNNEQFF. Full variable domain (remainder filled in from reference TRBV11-2 and TRBJ2-1): EAGVAQSPRYKIIEKRQSVAFWCNPISGHATLYWYQQILGQGPKLLIQFQNNGVVDDSQLPKDRFSAERLKGVDSTLKIQPAKLEDSAVYLCASSPPDRNNEQFFGPGTRLTVL.

The CDR3 region has the DNA TGTGCCAGTAGTATCGGTCGGAGCTCCTATAATTCACCCCTCCACTTT. Translating gives CASSIGRSSYNSPLHF. The chain has TRBV19 and TRBJ1-6, with D uncertain. The CDR3 sequence is 16 residues long. CDR1 and CDR2 (germline): LNHDA, SQIVND (reference sequence). V lost 3 bases to trimming and J lost 0 bases, with 9 bases between them.

This rearrangement joins TRBV4-1 to TRBJ2-1; unclear D gene. Trimming took 0 bases from V and 10 from J, leaving 10 bases between them. CDR1 is MGHRA and CDR2 is YSYEKL in the germline V gene. The CDR3 totals 13 residues. CDR3 coding DNA: TGCGCCAGCAGCCAAGATACCCGGGCCGAGCAGTTCTTC. It specifies CASSQDTRAEQFF.

This clone occurred once. The genes are TRBV2 and TRBJ2-1, with 12 nucleotides matching TRBD2. This CDR3 comprises 14 residues. The V and J ends lost 6 bases and 7 bases, in that order; junction bases with no gene match: 4. Germline assignment: CDR1 SNHLY and CDR2 FYNNEI. CDR3 nucleotide sequence: TGTGCCAGCAGAAGGACTAGCGGGATGAATGAGCAGTTCTTC. Protein sequence: CASRRTSGMNEQFF.

Notes on this clone: The junction differs from germline at one of its ends, possibly a read error. The same CDR3 arises from other DNA sequences in this sample as well. The rearrangement links TRBV7-7 to TRBJ2-7; D not resolved. The germline gives CDR1 SSHAT, CDR2 FNYEAQ (reference sequence). The CDR3 totals 13 residues. The CDR3 is CASSLAEDYEQYF. CDR3 nucleotide sequence: TGTGCTAGCAGCTTAGCCGAGGACTACGAGCAGTACTTC.